The rows below give T cell receptor beta chains drawn from one sample of a study of post-analysis software for immune sequencing data. TCRdb reanalysed the PCR reads using MiXCR and keeps one entry per CDR3 protein. This repertoire shows a few hundred thousand distinct CDR3 sequences, 36% found once; its top ten account for more than 4%. Sequencing input: blood. Receptors originate from a girl between 5 and 17 years old with multiple sclerosis. CDR3s include the opening cysteine and the closing phenylalanine or tryptophan. Each record gives: D gene, V gene, J gene, clone size, CDR3 DNA, CDR3 protein. The D gene is left open where the match is weak. Size is omitted from some rows. Given values are once, few, many or a class for expanded clones.

NA,TRBV5-4,TRBJ2-1,NA,TGTGCCAGCAGCACCCAGGGGAGCTCCTACAATGAGCAGTTCTTC,CASSTQGSSYNEQFF
NA,TRBV6-5,TRBJ2-7,few,TGTGCCAGCAGGAATGGCCTGAATGAGCAGTACTTC,CASRNGLNEQYF
NA,TRBV6-2/TRBV6-3,TRBJ2-5,few,TGTGCCAGCAGTTACGCCAGAAGAGAGACCCAGTACTTC,CASSYARRETQYF
TRBD2,TRBV7-8,TRBJ2-3,few,TGTGCCAGCAGCTTCCTAGCGGGAGGGCCAAATACGCAGTATTTT,CASSFLAGGPNTQYF
TRBD2,TRBV10-3,TRBJ2-1,NA,TGTGCCATCAGTGAGTACGGGAGGGCCAGCAATGAGCAGTTCTTC,CAISEYGRASNEQFF
NA,TRBV20-1,TRBJ2-5,NA,TGCAGTGCTAGAGATTGGGTGGGGAGTCAAGAGACCCAGTACTTC,CSARDWVGSQETQYF
TRBD1,TRBV20-1,TRBJ1-5,few,TGCAGTGCTGTCGAGTGGACAGGGGTAAATCAGCCCCAGCATTTT,CSAVEWTGVNQPQHF
TRBD2,TRBV29-1,TRBJ2-1,many,TGCAGCGCGGCCGGCGGGAGGGTGATTGAGCAGTTCTTC,CSAAGGRVIEQFF
TRBD2,TRBV12-3/TRBV12-4,TRBJ2-1,NA,TGTGCCAGCACCTCCGGACTAGTAGCCAATGAGCAGTTCTTC,CASTSGLVANEQFF
TRBD1,TRBV7-9,TRBJ1-5,many,TGTGCCAGCAGTTCCGGGACAGGGGGCAATCAGCCCCAGCATTTT,CASSSGTGGNQPQHF
NA,TRBV20-1,TRBJ2-3,NA,TGCAATGCTAGAGGTGGGGACTTCAGGGAGGATACGCAGTATTTT,CNARGGDFREDTQYF
TRBD1,TRBV6-2/TRBV6-3,TRBJ1-5,few,TGTGCCAGCAGCTCGGGACAGGGTATCAATCAGCCCCAGCATTTT,CASSSGQGINQPQHF
NA,TRBV2,TRBJ1-1,NA,TGTGCCAGCAGTGACCCCACAGGGAACACTGAAGCTTTCTTT,CASSDPTGNTEAFF
TRBD1,TRBV5-1,TRBJ1-1,many,TGCGCCAGCAGCTTGGGGACAGGGGGCCATCTGAACACTGAAGCTTTCTTT,CASSLGTGGHLNTEAFF
TRBD1,TRBV10-3,TRBJ1-2,many,TGTGCCAGCAGGGACAGCAACTATGGCTACACCTTC,CASRDSNYGYTF
NA,TRBV7-8,TRBJ2-1,NA,TGTGCCAGCAGCTTAGTTCCAAGCGATGAGCAGTTCTTC,CASSLVPSDEQFF
TRBD2,TRBV14,TRBJ2-5,many,TGTGCCAGCAGCCAAGGCCGGGGGGGGAACCAAGAGACCCAGTACTTC,CASSQGRGGNQETQYF
NA,TRBV15,TRBJ1-1,NA,TGTGCCACCAGCAGTCTACAGACCCCCCGAGCTTTCTTT,CATSSLQTPRAFF
TRBD1,TRBV20-1,TRBJ1-2,many,TGCAGTGCTAGGGGGACAGGGGGATCTCGCTATGGCTACACCTTC,CSARGTGGSRYGYTF
TRBD2,TRBV7-9,TRBJ2-3,few,TGTGCCACCCATCCTTCACTAGCGGGAACAGATACGCAGTATTTT,CATHPSLAGTDTQYF
NA,TRBV29-1,TRBJ2-1,few,TGCAGCGTTGTAGGGCCTAATGGGTGCAATGGGCAGTTCTTC,CSVVGPNGCNGQFF
NA,TRBV7-2,TRBJ1-2,many,TGTGCCAGCAGCTTAGCTCGGCAGCCGGTCTACACCTTC,CASSLARQPVYTF
TRBD2,TRBV29-1,TRBJ2-1,NA,TGCAGCGGTCTAGCGGGGTCCCTCCGAAGCTCCTACAATGAGCAGTTCTTC,CSGLAGSLRSSYNEQFF
NA,TRBV5-1,TRBJ1-4,NA,TGCGCCAGCAGCTTGGGGGGGAGAACTAATGAAAAACTGTTTTTT,CASSLGGRTNEKLFF
NA,TRBV11-2,TRBJ1-4,few,TGTGCCAGCAGCTTAGTATTCGGGGGGGCGCAGAAACTGTTTTTT,CASSLVFGGAQKLFF
TRBD2,TRBV15,TRBJ2-7,NA,TGTGCCACCAGCAGAGAGAGAGCGGGAGCATACGAGCAGTACTTC,CATSRERAGAYEQYF
NA,TRBV6-6,TRBJ2-1,NA,TGTGCCAGCAGTTACCAAGCGGTCAGCTCCTACAATGAGCAGTTCTTC,CASSYQAVSSYNEQFF
TRBD1,TRBV20-1,TRBJ2-1,NA,TGCAGTGCTTCAGGGGGCGCGGGGTTCAATGAGCAGTTCTTC,CSASGGAGFNEQFF
NA,TRBV4-3,TRBJ1-2,NA,TGCGCCAGCAGCCAAGAAGTCCAGACTAACTATGGCTACACCTTC,CASSQEVQTNYGYTF
NA,TRBV18,TRBJ2-5,once,TGTGCCAGCCACACGGCGACGCAAGAGACCCAGTACTTC,CASHTATQETQYF
NA,TRBV5-1,TRBJ2-6,many,TGCGCCAGCAGCTTGGCCGTTTCTGGGGCCAACGTCCTGACTTTC,CASSLAVSGANVLTF
NA,TRBV2,TRBJ1-4,few,TGTGCCAGCTTCCGACAGCCAACTAATGAAAAACTGTTTTTT,CASFRQPTNEKLFF
TRBD2,TRBV15,TRBJ2-2,few,TGTGCCACCAGCACAATAGCGGGAGAGGAGCTGTTTTTT,CATSTIAGEELFF
TRBD2,TRBV6-5,TRBJ2-7,NA,TGTGCCAGCAGTTACAGAACTAGCGGGCTAACCAGCTACGAGCAGTACTTC,CASSYRTSGLTSYEQYF
NA,TRBV12-3/TRBV12-4,TRBJ2-3,NA,TGTGCCAGTAGTTCCGACGGCAGCACAGGTACGCAGTATTTT,CASSSDGSTGTQYF
TRBD2,TRBV2,TRBJ2-5,NA,TGTGCCAGTAGTGTACTAGCGGGAGGTGAGCAGTACTTC,CASSVLAGGEQYF
NA,TRBV5-1,TRBJ1-1,NA,TGCGCCAGCAGCTATACCCTTAACAGGGAATCTGAAGCTTTCTTT,CASSYTLNRESEAFF
NA,TRBV4-1,TRBJ2-5,once,TGCGCCAGCAGCTCCGGGACTTCTACACAAGAGACCCAGTACTTC,CASSSGTSTQETQYF
NA,TRBV7-2,TRBJ2-7,once,TGTGCCAGCAGCTATTCCAAAAAATACGAGCAGTACTTC,CASSYSKKYEQYF
TRBD2,TRBV5-1,TRBJ2-2,NA,TGCGCCGGCAGCCCTGGGACTAGCGGGCCCAACACCGGGGAGCTGTTTTTT,CAGSPGTSGPNTGELFF
NA,TRBV7-9,TRBJ2-4,many,TGTGCCAGCAGCTCTACAGGGCCCATAGCCAAAAACATTCAGTACTTC,CASSSTGPIAKNIQYF
NA,TRBV20-1,TRBJ2-1,NA,TGCAGTGCTAGCGGGATGGGCAATGAGCAGTTCTTC,CSASGMGNEQFF
TRBD2,TRBV7-6,TRBJ2-3,NA,TGTGCCAGCAGCCAGGGGTCGTCTAGCGGGAGTGATACGCAGTATTTT,CASSQGSSSGSDTQYF
NA,TRBV20-1,TRBJ1-1,few,TGCAGTGCTAGACGACAGAACACTGAAGCTTTCTTT,CSARRQNTEAFF
TRBD1,TRBV20-1,TRBJ2-7,many,TGCAGTGCGCTGGCGGGACAGGGGACCTACGAGCAGTACTTC,CSALAGQGTYEQYF
NA,TRBV4-1,TRBJ1-2,many,TGCGCCAGCAGCCAAGGGGGCACAGGCGACTACACCTTC,CASSQGGTGDYTF